This entry lists 12 T cell receptor beta chains sequenced from one sample in a study of blood T cell repertoires in COVID-19. The data were produced by immunoSEQ multiplex PCR, yet TCRdb's version contains in-frame clones alone and is incomplete. The sample lists about 82,000 clones; just under 85% were seen once. The sequencing sample was made of peripheral blood. These receptors were obtained from an elderly man with active or convalescent COVID-19.

This chain links TRBV7-2 with TRBJ2-5, with D perhaps TRBD2 (7 bases). Germline V gene lookup returns CDR1 SGHTA and CDR2 FQGNSA. Trimming took off 5 bases at V and 4 bases at J, with 11 bases between the two ends. The CDR3 runs 13 residues. CDR3 protein: CASSRGARETQYF. The CDR3 DNA reads TGTGCCAGCAGCCGGGGGGCCCGAGAGACCCAGTACTTC.

V gene TRBV5-1 combines with J gene TRBJ2-1; weak D call: TRBD2 (6 bases). Germline V gene lookup returns CDR1 SGHRS and CDR2 YFSETQ. This CDR3 contains 14 residues. Trimming pared 4 bases from V and 9 bases from J, leaving 17 bases between. CDR3 residues: CASSLAVGGAEQFF. The CDR3 DNA is TGCGCCAGCAGCCTCGCGGTAGGAGGGGCTGAGCAGTTCTTC.

CDR3 bases: TGTGCCAGCAGCGACAAAAAAGGAAAGCAGTTCTTC. The encoded protein is CASSDKKGKQFF. This chain joins TRBV7-9 and TRBJ2-1; unclear D gene. Trimming cost V 5 bases and J 11 bases, with 13 bases left between them. Germline CDR1 is SEHNR and CDR2 is FQNEAQ (reference sequence). This CDR3 has 12 amino acids.

This clone has just one count. This chain uses TRBV29-1 with TRBJ2-3, with TRBD1 matching 9 bases. Germline loops: CDR1 SQVTM, CDR2 ANQGSEA. J lost 6 bases, V lost 6 bases, and 7 bases had no gene match. The CDR3 extends over 13 amino acids. The CDR3 nucleotides read TGCAGCGTACCACAGGGGGCAGCGGATACGCAGTATTTT. This translates into CSVPQGAADTQYF.

The gene calls are TRBV20-1 and TRBJ2-7; 8 bases align to TRBD2. The CDR3 spans 13 residues. V shed 3 bases, J shed 4 bases, and the junction held 5 bases outside the gene matches. Germline loops: CDR1 DFQATT, CDR2 SNEGSKA (reference sequence). The CDR3: CSASKGLAYEQYV. CDR3 DNA sequence: TGCAGTGCTAGTAAAGGACTAGCATACGAGCAGTACGTC.

The V call is TRBV5-1, the J call TRBJ1-4; possibly TRBD1 for D (6 bases). Germline V gene data show CDR1 as SGHRS and CDR2 as YFSETQ. The CDR3 is made up of 14 amino acids. The ends were cut back, 1 base at V and 5 bases at J, with 9 bases in the middle. The CDR3 reads CASSLTGSNEKLFF. CDR3 bases: TGCGCCAGCAGCTTGACAGGGTCAAATGAAAAACTGTTTTTT.

This sequence joins TRBV18 and TRBJ2-5; weak D call: TRBD1 (6 bases). V lost 1 base to trimming and J lost 3 bases, with 12 bases between them. This CDR3 spans 15 amino acids. CDR1 and CDR2 (germline): KGHSH, LQKENI. CDR3 sequence (DNA): TGTGCCAGCTCACCACTCGGGACATCGAAAGAGACCCAGTACTTC. It specifies CASSPLGTSKETQYF.

The chain couples TRBV27 to TRBJ2-3; 7 nucleotides match TRBD2. There are 14 residues in the CDR3. V lost 7 bases, J lost 1 base, and 5 bases stayed unmatched. Germline V gene lookup returns CDR1 MNHEY and CDR2 SMNVEV (reference sequence). Here the CDR3 reads CASNAGVRTDTQYF. As DNA, the CDR3 is TGTGCCAGCAACGCGGGAGTCCGCACAGATACGCAGTATTTT.

The chain carries TRBV6-1 and TRBJ1-3; maybe TRBD1 (6 bases). The V gene's germline CDR1 is MNHNS and CDR2 SASEGT. This CDR3 has 13 residues. The V and J ends lost 1 base and 11 bases respectively, with 12 bases between them. This CDR3 is CASSEEQGSAIYF. The CDR3 DNA is TGTGCCAGCAGTGAAGAACAGGGCAGTGCCATATATTTT.

V and J are TRBV28 and TRBJ1-2, with 10 positions matching TRBD1. J gave up 6 bases and V 5 bases, and 6 bases lay outside the gene matches. The CDR3 is 14 amino acids. Germline V gene data show CDR1 as MDHEN and CDR2 as SYDVKM. This CDR3 is CASSLGQGRNGYTF. The CDR3 DNA sequence: TGTGCCAGCAGTCTGGGACAGGGGCGAAATGGCTACACCTTC.

The rearrangement joins TRBV11-2 to TRBJ1-1; D gene ambiguous. The germline V gene has CDR1 SGHAT and CDR2 FQNNGV. The CDR3 spans 12 residues. V lost 4 bases and J lost 1, with 4 bases in between. This chain's CDR3 is CASSWRNTEAFF. DNA for the CDR3: TGTGCCAGCAGCTGGAGGAACACTGAAGCTTTCTTT.

The CDR3, as DNA: TGTGCCAGCAGCCTATTGGCGGGTGGCTACACCTTC. Protein product: CASSLLAGGYTF. V is TRBV3-1 (or the pseudogene TRBV3-2) and J is TRBJ1-2; no firm D call. This CDR3 has 12 residues. CDR1 and CDR2 (germline): LGHDT, YNNKEL (reference sequence). V lost 4 bases to trimming and J lost 7 bases, with 10 bases between them.